This TCR beta chain was sequenced for a study of immunodeficiency (dated by TCRdb to between 2017 and 2020). Describing the broader study: To search for oligoclonality and VDJ recombination defects, the researchers carried out a repertoire analysis. Study-wide findings and limitations: Severe oligoclonality, as judged by top-100 and total clonotype frequencies, was observed in patient CD8+ T cells but not in patient CD4+ T cells. Restricted TRB V-J pairing and lower productive entropy were observed in patient CD8+ T cells compared with control CD8+ T cells. In the entropy comparisons of patients against healthy controls, patients were shown as n=3 (open circles), and an effect of thymic development was suggested only as a possibility.

Before TCR sequencing, CD3+CD8+ T cells were sorted out of fresh PBMCs. In the case of this clone: The antigen this receptor binds is unknown. Base qualities are missing; no much larger clone stands one base away.

The CDR3 contains 15 residues, cysteine and phenylalanine counted. Of the read, only the CDR3 DNA is kept; its 45 bases are in frame from base 1. V is cut back by 5 bases and J by 5 bases, with 6 bases in the junction unmatched. CDR1 and CDR2 are read off the germline V gene as SGDLS and YYNGEE. Genomic DNA was isolated using the QIAamp DNA Blood Mini Kit and then sent out for immunoSEQ repertoire analysis. CDR3 regions were amplified by multiplex PCR from a standard quantity of genomic DNA template. PCR products were sequenced on an Illumina platform. On the study's bioinformatics: Alignment of sequences to a reference was performed, and V, D and J gene definitions were taken from IMGT. To get rid of PCR and sequencing errors, closely related sequences were merged using a nearest-neighbor clustering algorithm. V, D and J usage in productive unique and total sequences was analyzed using ImmunoSEQ Analyzer tools and R version 3.6.1. The source is immuneACCESS, and TCRdb retained only in-frame sequences with V and J called. Part of the clones is not carried over; for the studies checked, unresolved V genes explain less than half of this, and the remainder is unexplained. V, J and clone size are taken as reported in that table, and D and trimming were inferred from the DNA itself. The sample records some 3,000 clones, about 88% of which are singletons. The top ten clones comprise around 12% of the sample.

The sequence came from a human donor in good health. The rearrangement combines TRBV9 with TRBJ2-5, with TRBD2 matching 13 junction bases. Sequenced input: CD8+ T cells from blood. At the DNA level, the sequence is TGTGCCAGCAGGGAACTAGCGGGGGGGCTGGAGACCCAGTACTTC. It translates to CASRELAGGLETQYF.